This entry is about one T cell receptor beta chain. The antigen is undetermined. The record originates from a study of T cell clonotyping in hematopoietic cell transplantation. V lost 4 bases, J lost 1 base, and 10 bases lay in between. Looked up from germline, CDR1 is GTSNPN and CDR2 is SVGIG (reference sequence). The CDR3 is 14 residues long. Study observations and caveats: Few recipient clonotypes overlapped donors; over 95% were de novo at given depth. After transplant, recipient diversity fell while pathologically expanded clonotypes grew through day 180.

This table comes from immunoSEQ multiplex PCR, and its TCRdb copy is limited to in-frame clones, with some not included. The profile shows over 25,000 clones, roughly 95% of them singletons. The chain links TRBV30 to TRBJ2-2; TRBD1 might be the D (5 bases). Material: peripheral blood mononuclear cells. The clonotype comes from a man aged 50 to 60 in good health. Some clones in this sample may be carry-over from other donors' samples. CDR3 DNA sequence: TGTGCCTGGATTATAACAGGGAACACCGGGGAGCTGTTTTTT. Translating it yields CAWIITGNTGELFF.